Listed below are T cell receptor beta chains from one sample, sequenced in a study of shared clonotypes between healthy human individuals. Generated by immunoSEQ multiplex PCR, the TCRdb table keeps only in-frame clones and is missing some. The sample records roughly 2.5 million clones, more than 90% being singletons. The specimen sequenced was naive CD4+ T cells sorted from blood. The receptors derive from a man aged 18 to 30 in good health. The CDR3 runs from the conserved cysteine through the conserved F or W. Each record gives: D gene, J gene, V gene, clone size, CDR3 DNA, CDR3 protein. A D gene is named only where the DNA matches it firmly. Rows may omit the clone size; those that give it use once, few, many or a size class.

>NA|TRBJ1-6|TRBV11-2|NA
TGTGCCAGCAGCTTAGGCGGGGGCAGCTCCTATAATTCACCCCTCCACTTT
CASSLGGGSSYNSPLHF
>NA|TRBJ2-1|TRBV7-2|NA
TGTGCCAGCAGCTTAGGGGACGGGGTACGAAGTGAGCAGTTCTTC
CASSLGDGVRSEQFF
>TRBD2|TRBJ2-7|TRBV10-2|NA
TGCGCCAGCAGGACTACCGGGACTAGCGGTACCTACGAGCAGTACTTC
CASRTTGTSGTYEQYF
>TRBD1|TRBJ2-7|TRBV6-4|NA
TGTGCCAGCAGAGAGGACAGGCTCTCAAAGCAGTACTTC
CASREDRLSKQYF
>TRBD1|TRBJ2-3|TRBV7-9|once
TGTGCCAGCAGCTTATGGACAGGGTACGAAGCGGATACGCAGTATTTT
CASSLWTGYEADTQYF
>NA|TRBJ1-1|TRBV11-3|once
TGTGCCAGCAGCGTCCGGGGGAACACTGAAGCTTTCTTT
CASSVRGNTEAFF
>NA|TRBJ1-1|TRBV10-1|NA
TGCGCCAGCAGTGAGTACCGGGTGTTCGTGAACACTGAAGCTTTCTTT
CASSEYRVFVNTEAFF
>TRBD2|TRBJ2-1|TRBV5-1|once
TGCGCCAGCAGCCCGGGGGGCTCCTACAATGAGCAGTTCTTC
CASSPGGSYNEQFF
>NA|TRBJ1-4|TRBV28|NA
TGTGCCAGCAGTTTATGGACAGGAAATAATGAAAAACTGTTTTTT
CASSLWTGNNEKLFF
>TRBD2|TRBJ2-5|TRBV5-4|NA
TGTGCCAGCAGCCCGGGACTAGCGGGAGGCCACCAAGAGACCCAGTACTTC
CASSPGLAGGHQETQYF
>NA|TRBJ1-2|TRBV18|NA
TGTGCCAGCTCACCAACAGACTTCTATGGCTACACCTTC
CASSPTDFYGYTF